The 5 T cell receptor beta chains below were found in one sample sequenced in a study of multiple sclerosis patients with progressive multifocal leukoencephalopathy. Method: immunoSEQ multiplex PCR; TCRdb's copy keeps in-frame clones and lacks some. This table holds roughly 34,000 clones, roughly 87% found once. Time point: time of PML onset. Material: PBMCs, obtained from a patient treated with natalizumab. These receptors were taken from a human donor with progressive multifocal leukoencephalopathy.

This clone was seen more than once but under ten times. The DNA of the CDR3 is TGTGCCAGCAGCCAAGATCTGGACAGCTCCTACGAGCAGTACTTC. As protein: CASSQDLDSSYEQYF. The V and J genes are TRBV5-4 and TRBJ2-7, with D possibly matching TRBD1 (6 bases). In germline, CDR1 is SGHNT, CDR2 YYREEE (reference sequence). The CDR3 is 15 amino acids. Trimming removed 4 bases from V and 0 bases from J, with 14 bases in between.

The V call is TRBV10-3, the J call TRBJ1-2, with no clear D. The CDR3 length is 13 residues. Trimming took 2 bases from V and 5 from J, leaving 9 bases between them. The germline V gene has CDR1 ENHRY and CDR2 SYGVKD. The CDR3 region is CAISENQGYGYTF. The DNA of the CDR3 is TGTGCCATCAGTGAGAATCAAGGGTATGGCTACACCTTC.

The rearrangement uses TRBV19 and TRBJ2-4; tentatively, D is TRBD2 (5 bases). The V and J ends lost 1 base and 3 bases respectively, with 10 bases between them. Germline values: CDR1 LNHDA, CDR2 SQIVND (reference sequence). This CDR3 region has 15 residues. The DNA for the CDR3 is TGTGCCAGTAGTATAGGTAGGGAGAGCAAAAACATTCAGTACTTC. Translated: CASSIGRESKNIQYF.

The sample holds a few counts of this clone. The chain uses TRBV6-5 and TRBJ1-4; D may be TRBD1 (5 bases). The CDR3 extends over 15 amino acids. CDR1 and CDR2 from the germline V gene are MNHEY and SVGAGI. Trimming pared 0 bases from V and 3 bases from J, leaving 8 bases between. CDR3 amino acids: CASSYSMGPNEKLFF. The CDR3 region has the DNA TGTGCCAGCAGTTACTCGATGGGGCCTAATGAAAAACTGTTTTTT.

The gene calls are TRBV19 and TRBJ1-4, with 7 bases identical to TRBD1. V lost 5 bases and J lost 8; bases outside the gene matches: 11. The CDR3 extends over 15 amino acids. CDR1 and CDR2 from the germline V gene are LNHDA and SQIVND (reference sequence). The CDR3 DNA follows: TGTGCCAGTAGTCAGGGGGACGCGGTGGGAGAAAAACTGTTTTTT. This sequence encodes CASSQGDAVGEKLFF.